Listed below are T cell receptor beta chains from one sample, sequenced in a study of blood T cell repertoires in COVID-19. Here immunoSEQ multiplex PCR was the method, and the copy in TCRdb shows in-frame clones only, minus some. The table lists 130,000 to 150,000 clones, 80% of them singletons. Sequencing was performed on peripheral blood. These receptors were obtained from a man in his sixties or seventies who had recovered from COVID-19. Both conserved end residues are part of each CDR3. The D gene is left open where the match is weak. Size tells how often a clone was seen (once, few, many) or the class of an expanded clone, and some rows leave it out.

V gene	clone size	D gene	J gene	CDR3 DNA	CDR3 protein
TRBV27	-	TRBD1	TRBJ2-7	TGTGCCAGCAGCCTCCAGGGGGTAAGAGTCTACGAGCAGTACTTC	CASSLQGVRVYEQYF
TRBV9	-	TRBD1	TRBJ2-7	TGTGCCAGCAGCGATGGGACAGGGGCCGACGAGCAGTACTTC	CASSDGTGADEQYF
TRBV4-3	-	-	TRBJ1-1	TGCGCCAGTTCGGTCCGAGGGAACACTGAAGCTTTCTTT	CASSVRGNTEAFF
TRBV5-5	-	TRBD1	TRBJ2-1	TGTGCCAGCAGCTTGGCCGGGACAGTTTTCTCCAATGAGCAGTTCTTC	CASSLAGTVFSNEQFF
TRBV9	-	TRBD2	TRBJ2-7	TGTGCCAGCAGCGTAAAGGGGCGGCTAGCGGGAGTACCGCCTGGCGAGCAGTACTTC	CASSVKGRLAGVPPGEQYF
TRBV27	-	TRBD1	TRBJ1-4	TGTGCCAGCAGGTCCGGGACAGGGAATGAAAAACTGTTTTTT	CASRSGTGNEKLFF
TRBV4-3	once	-	TRBJ2-7	TGCGCCAGCAGCCAAGGCATCAGGGCCGAGCAGTACTTC	CASSQGIRAEQYF
TRBV7-3	-	-	TRBJ2-3	TGTGCCAGCAGCAGTTCGGGTACAGATACGCAGTATTTT	CASSSSGTDTQYF
TRBV7-9	few	TRBD2	TRBJ2-3	TGTGCCAGCAGCCCCGGGACTAGCGGATTGGCGCAGTATTTT	CASSPGTSGLAQYF
TRBV27	-	-	TRBJ2-1	TGTGCCAGTTCCGTCTGGAAGGCGGTTGAGCAGTTCTTC	CASSVWKAVEQFF
TRBV19	-	TRBD1	TRBJ1-3	TGTGCCAGTAGTACAACGAGGACAGGGACCATATATTTT	CASSTTRTGTIYF
TRBV5-1	-	TRBD1	TRBJ2-7	TGCGCCAGCAGCTTGGGGGACAGCCCGTACGATCTAAGATTC	CASSLGDSPYDLRF
TRBV18	-	TRBD1	TRBJ1-5	TGTGCCAGCTCACCACTACAGGGGGAGGTTCAGCCCCAGCATTTT	CASSPLQGEVQPQHF
TRBV19	-	-	TRBJ2-2	TGTGCCAGTAGTACGCCCGGGAGTACGAACACCGGGGAGCTGTTTTTT	CASSTPGSTNTGELFF
TRBV19	-	TRBD2	TRBJ2-7	TGTGCCAGTAGTATAGGGAGCGGGAGGTCTGACGAGCAGTACTTC	CASSIGSGRSDEQYF
TRBV5-1	-	-	TRBJ2-3	TGCGCCAGCCACGGGGTAACGCAGTATTTT	CASHGVTQYF
TRBV7-8	-	-	TRBJ2-1	TGTGCCAGCAGCTTTGGGGTGACGGGAGAGTTGGGGAATGAGCAGTTCTTC	CASSFGVTGELGNEQFF
TRBV29-1	-	TRBD1	TRBJ1-2	TGCAGCGTCGAAACAGGGGGAATGGGTGGCTACACCTTC	CSVETGGMGGYTF
TRBV30	-	-	TRBJ2-7	TGTGCCTGGAGTATTGGCGGCCCCTCCTACGAGCAGTACTTC	CAWSIGGPSYEQYF
TRBV27	-	-	TRBJ2-3	TGTGCCAGCAGTTTAAGAGGGAGACCCCTAGATACGCAGTATTTT	CASSLRGRPLDTQYF
TRBV4-3	-	TRBD2	TRBJ2-1	TGCGCCAGCAGCCAAGAGAGCGGGAGTTCCTACAATGAGCAGTTCTTC	CASSQESGSSYNEQFF
TRBV14	-	TRBD2	TRBJ2-7	TGTGCCAGCAGCCTAGCGGGAGGTGGCGAGCAGTACTTC	CASSLAGGGEQYF
TRBV12-3/TRBV12-4	-	-	TRBJ2-3	TGTGCCAGCAGTTTCCCTACCACAGATACGCAGTATTTT	CASSFPTTDTQYF
TRBV7-9	-	-	TRBJ2-1	TGTGCCAGCAGCCCAGGGACTGCGGGACTTGAGCAGTTCTTC	CASSPGTAGLEQFF
TRBV10-1	-	TRBD1	TRBJ2-3	TGCGCCAGCAGTGTTGGGACAGGGGGTAATGGCACAGATACGCAGTATTTT	CASSVGTGGNGTDTQYF
TRBV5-4	-	-	TRBJ2-2	TGTGCCAGCAGCTTGGGTGTGGGGAGCGGGGAGCTGTTTTTT	CASSLGVGSGELFF
TRBV6-5	-	TRBD1	TRBJ2-7	TGTGCCAGCAGTTACTCCGGGACAGGGACCTACGAGCAGTACTTC	CASSYSGTGTYEQYF
TRBV4-1	few	-	TRBJ2-2	TGCGCCAGCAGCCAAGTCCGGTGGATTACAGAATCGAACACCGGGGAGCTGTTTTTT	CASSQVRWITESNTGELFF
TRBV9	-	-	TRBJ1-1	TGTGCCAGCAGCGTATCTCCAGGCACTGAAGCTTTCTTT	CASSVSPGTEAFF
TRBV6-5	few	-	TRBJ2-7	TGTGCCAGCAGTTACTCCCCCGACGAGCAGTACTTC	CASSYSPDEQYF
TRBV30	-	-	TRBJ1-2	TGTGCCTGGAGTGTTTATCAGGGGTTCGTGGATGGCTACACCTTC	CAWSVYQGFVDGYTF
TRBV5-1	-	TRBD1	TRBJ2-7	TGCGCCAGCAGCTTGCCTCGTACAGGGGGTAACGAGCAGTACTTC	CASSLPRTGGNEQYF
TRBV7-8	-	-	TRBJ2-1	TGTGCCAGCAGCTGGAAGGACTCCATGGAGCAGTTCTTC	CASSWKDSMEQFF
TRBV7-2	-	-	TRBJ1-2	TGTGCCAGCAGCTTATTAGCTGGGGGCTACACCTTC	CASSLLAGGYTF
TRBV7-9	-	-	TRBJ2-1	TGTGCCAGCAGCCCCAAGGATGATGAGGACAATGAGCAGTTCTTC	CASSPKDDEDNEQFF
TRBV27	-	-	TRBJ1-2	TGTGCCAGCAGTCCCGCAGTGGAGCTTACTAACTATGGCTACACCTTC	CASSPAVELTNYGYTF
TRBV30	-	TRBD2	TRBJ2-1	TGTGCCTGGAATTGGCGGGAGGGCCTAAGCGCCTACAATGAGCAGTTCTTC	CAWNWREGLSAYNEQFF
TRBV5-6	-	-	TRBJ1-1	TGTGCCAGCAGCTTGAATCGTAGAGGTTCCACTGAAGCTTTCTTT	CASSLNRRGSTEAFF
TRBV21-1	-	-	TRBJ2-3	TGTGCCAGCAGCAGAAAAACAGGGCTCGGGACTAGCGGGCAAGGCCCCACAGGAGATACGCAGTATTTT	CASSRKTGLGTSGQGPTGDTQYF
TRBV6-2/TRBV6-3	-	-	TRBJ2-1	TGTGCCAGCAGTTACCCCCAGACTACGAGCTCCTACAATGAGCAGTTCTTC	CASSYPQTTSSYNEQFF
TRBV2	once	-	TRBJ1-5	TGTGCCAGCAGTGAAGCGCTTCGAGGGAATCAGCCCCAGCATTTT	CASSEALRGNQPQHF
TRBV5-1	-	-	TRBJ1-4	TGCGCCAGCAGCTTGGCCCCCCCGGAAAAACTGTTTTTT	CASSLAPPEKLFF
TRBV29-1	-	-	TRBJ2-7	TGCAGCGTTGAAATAAGATCGGGCGAGCGGGTAACCTACGAGCAGTACTTC	CSVEIRSGERVTYEQYF
TRBV20-1	-	-	TRBJ2-4	TGCAGTGCTAGAGACAGCATTCAGTACTTC	CSARDSIQYF
TRBV27	-	TRBD1	TRBJ1-2	TGTGCCAGCAGGAGGGGGACAGCTAACTATGGCTACACCTTC	CASRRGTANYGYTF
TRBV9	-	-	TRBJ2-5	TGTGCCAGCAGCGCCGGGAGTCAGACCCAGTACTTC	CASSAGSQTQYF
TRBV3-1/TRBV3-2	-	TRBD2	TRBJ2-7	TGTGCCAGCAGCCAAGGGAGACTAGCGGTCGAGCAGTACTTC	CASSQGRLAVEQYF
TRBV2	-	TRBD2	TRBJ2-3	TGTGCCAGCAGTTCGCTAGCGGCCACAGATACGCAGTATTTT	CASSSLAATDTQYF
TRBV15	-	TRBD1	TRBJ1-4	TGTGCCACCAGCAGAGACAGACAGGGATATAATGAAAAACTGTTTTTT	CATSRDRQGYNEKLFF
TRBV12-5	-	-	TRBJ2-7	TGTGCTAGTGGTTTGGTAATCTATGGGAGGTCCTACGAGCAGTACTTC	CASGLVIYGRSYEQYF
TRBV25-1	-	-	TRBJ1-6	TGTGCCAGCAGTGAATCGAGTTCACCCCTCCACTTT	CASSESSSPLHF
TRBV7-9	-	TRBD1	TRBJ2-2	TGTGCCAGCAGCCTTGGGACAGCGAACACCGGGGAGCTGTTTTTT	CASSLGTANTGELFF
TRBV19	-	-	TRBJ2-1	TGTGCCAGTAGTATATTGGACTTTCGGGATAATGAGCAGTTCTTC	CASSILDFRDNEQFF
TRBV6-2/TRBV6-3	few	TRBD1	TRBJ2-7	TGTGCCAGCAGTTACTCTATTCCTCCGACAGGGGCCTACGAGCAGTACTTC	CASSYSIPPTGAYEQYF
TRBV30	-	-	TRBJ1-2	TGTGCCTATAGGGAGGGGAAAGGCTACACCTTC	CAYREGKGYTF